A single T cell receptor beta chain is shown here with its context. This sample stems from a study of blood T cell repertoires in COVID-19. Study summary: T cells, B-cell-depleted T cells, or PBMCs provided the cDNA or gDNA that served as material.

Sequencing was performed with immunoSEQ multiplex PCR; in TCRdb, only in-frame clones are kept and a portion is missing. The repertoire holds about 250,000 clones, with around nine tenths as singletons. In germline, CDR1 is LGHNA, CDR2 YSLEER. The CDR3 covers 17 residues. The V and J ends lost 0 bases and 6 bases respectively, with 15 bases between them. Specimen: peripheral blood. This TCR came from an older woman who had recovered from COVID-19. The rearrangement joins TRBV4-3 to TRBJ1-6; tentatively, D is TRBD1 (6 bases). CDR3 nucleotide sequence: TGCGCCAGCAGCCAAGACGGTGGGACAACCCTTAATTCACCCCTCCACTTT. Translating it yields CASSQDGGTTLNSPLHF.